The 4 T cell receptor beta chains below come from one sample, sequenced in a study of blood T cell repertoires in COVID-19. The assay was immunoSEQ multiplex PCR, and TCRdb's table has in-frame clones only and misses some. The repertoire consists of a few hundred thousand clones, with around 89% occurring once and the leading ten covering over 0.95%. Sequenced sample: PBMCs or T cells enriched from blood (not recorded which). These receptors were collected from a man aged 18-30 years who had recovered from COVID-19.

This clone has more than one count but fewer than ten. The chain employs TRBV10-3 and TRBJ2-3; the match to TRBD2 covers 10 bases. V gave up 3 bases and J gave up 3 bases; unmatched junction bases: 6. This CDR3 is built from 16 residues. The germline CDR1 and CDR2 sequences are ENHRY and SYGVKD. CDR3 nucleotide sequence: TGTGCCATCAGTGACCCAGGACTAGCGGAAACAGATACGCAGTATTTT. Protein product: CAISDPGLAETDTQYF.

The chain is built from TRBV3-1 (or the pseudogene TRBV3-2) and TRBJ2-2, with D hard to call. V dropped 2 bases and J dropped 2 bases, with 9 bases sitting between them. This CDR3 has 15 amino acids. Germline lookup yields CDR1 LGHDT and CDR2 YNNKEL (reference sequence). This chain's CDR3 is CASSQRPGNTGELFF. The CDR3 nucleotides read TGTGCCAGCAGCCAACGTCCAGGCAACACCGGGGAGCTGTTTTTT.

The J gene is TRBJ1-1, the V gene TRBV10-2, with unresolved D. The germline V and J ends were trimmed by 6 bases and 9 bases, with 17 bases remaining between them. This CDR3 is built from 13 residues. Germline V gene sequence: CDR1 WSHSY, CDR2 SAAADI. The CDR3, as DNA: TGCGCCAGCAGGGGAGCAGGACTCGTCAAAGCTTTCTTT. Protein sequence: CASRGAGLVKAFF.

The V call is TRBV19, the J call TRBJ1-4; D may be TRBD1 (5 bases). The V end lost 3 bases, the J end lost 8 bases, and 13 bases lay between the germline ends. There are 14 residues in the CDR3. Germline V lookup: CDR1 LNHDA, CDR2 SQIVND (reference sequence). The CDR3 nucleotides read TGTGCCAGTAGTATCGGTCAGGGAAACGAAAAACTGTTTTTT. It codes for CASSIGQGNEKLFF.